This record looks at one T cell receptor (beta chain) sequence and its context. Its antigen specificity is not known. The record has no base qualities; no much larger clone is one base away. This sample stems from a study of T cells in tuberculosis (dated by TCRdb to 2016 to 2018). Concerning the study at large: The study combined CD1B tetramers and high-throughput TCR immunosequencing to characterize T cells specific for the mycobacterial lipid antigen glucose monomycolate (GMM). With 10 to 11 people per group, a South African clinical cohort compared IGRA-negative adolescents, IGRA-positive adolescents with latent tuberculosis, and adults with active tuberculosis.

Overall results and qualifications from the work: A classifier using the diverse GMM-specific repertoire reached approximately 84% accuracy (AUROC around 0.9), compared with more than 65% accuracy using GEM motif frequencies. The smaller NN-distances were partly driven by shorter CDR3-alpha lengths in active tuberculosis patients, and the difference for TCR-beta did not reach statistical significance. Compared with IGRA-negative controls, TCR-alpha repertoires from active tuberculosis had smaller mean NN-distances to GMM-specific TCRs, which suggests clonal expansion of these TCRs. Which clinical samples got chosen depended on the availability of cryopreserved specimens, and the active tuberculosis cases were adults, whereas the controls were adolescents.

At study entry, adolescents were screened for latent tuberculosis infection by tuberculin skin test and QuantiFERON-TB GOLD In-Tube IGRA. Immunosequencing of unsorted cryopreserved PBMC covered, on average, about 99,000 T cells per clinical donor. Eleven high schools in the Worcester region of the Western Cape, South Africa, served as enrollment sites for adolescents aged 12 to 18 years. Roughly ten M. tuberculosis-infected adolescents and roughly 10 uninfected adolescents were selected, with the two groups matched for age and sex. PBMC from adolescents were isolated by density centrifugation from freshly drawn heparinized blood and were then cryopreserved. The immunoSEQ multiplex PCR assay was used to generate TCR libraries, with TCR-beta and/or TCR-alpha/delta assays applied to each sample. The amplified TCR libraries were sequenced on the Illumina high-throughput platform. Per the source publication's procedure: Clustering and dimensionality reduction relied on pairwise TCRdist distances among GMM-specific receptors from T cells that were either sorted ex vivo or expanded in vitro. Each clinical repertoire received a mean NN-distance score, defined as the average TCRdist to the nearest 10% of tetramer-positive reference sequences. GEM TCR motif frequency was calculated as the fraction of unique TCRs that matched known GEM sequences in V/J usage and CDR3 length. Active tuberculosis was classified by linear discriminant analysis with leave-one-out cross-validation, implemented in scikit-learn. This immuneACCESS table, as held by TCRdb, lists in-frame sequences with V and J called but not all clones. Of the missing ones, under half trace to an unresolved V gene in checked studies; the others have no known cause. The DNA gave D and trimming, while V, J and clone size come from that table. The sample table lists 25,000 to 35,000 clones, less than 97% of them with a count of one. Roughly 2.5% of the sample lies in the top ten.

Including cysteine and phenylalanine, the CDR3 has 12 amino acids. Just the 36-base CDR3 DNA is kept, in frame starting at base 1. The germline V gene encodes CDR1 SGHAT and CDR2 FQNNGV. The trim is 0 bases for V and 10 bases for J, with a gap of 7 bases between the germline ends. This clonotype was obtained from a donor between 10 and 35 years old with latent tuberculosis or without tuberculosis infection. The chain is encoded by TRBV11-2 joined to TRBJ2-1; the D gene lacks a confident call. Sequences were obtained from PBMCs. Here is the DNA: TGTGCCAGCAGCTTAGACCCACAAGAGCAGTTCTTC. Translated, it gives CASSLDPQEQFF.